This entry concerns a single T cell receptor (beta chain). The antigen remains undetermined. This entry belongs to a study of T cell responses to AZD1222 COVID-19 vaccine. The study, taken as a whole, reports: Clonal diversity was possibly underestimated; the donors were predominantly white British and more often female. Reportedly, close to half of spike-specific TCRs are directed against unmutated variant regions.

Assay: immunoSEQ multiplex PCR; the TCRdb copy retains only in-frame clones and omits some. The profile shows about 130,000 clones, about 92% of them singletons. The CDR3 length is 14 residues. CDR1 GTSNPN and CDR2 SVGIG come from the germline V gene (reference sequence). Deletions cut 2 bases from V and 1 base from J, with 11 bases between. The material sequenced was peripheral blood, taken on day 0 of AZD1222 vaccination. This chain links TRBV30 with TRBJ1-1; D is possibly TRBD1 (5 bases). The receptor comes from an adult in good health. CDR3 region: CAWSLTGGNTEAFF. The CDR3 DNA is TGTGCCTGGAGTCTCACCGGGGGGAACACTGAAGCTTTCTTT. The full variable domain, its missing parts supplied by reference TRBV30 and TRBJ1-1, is SQTIHQWPATLVQPVGSPLSLECTVEGTSNPNLYWYRQAAGRGLQLLFYSVGIGQISSEVPQNLSASRPQDRQFILSSKKLLLSDSGFYLCAWSLTGGNTEAFFGQGTRLTVV.